Included here is one T cell receptor (beta chain) sequence, with context. The antigen is unknown. Germline CDR1 is LGHNA and CDR2 is YSLEER. This CDR3 has 16 residues. V was pared by 4 bases and J by 4 bases, with 20 bases between. The protocol was immunoSEQ multiplex PCR, while the TCRdb copy is restricted to in-frame clones and leaves out a portion. The profile shows under 60,000 clones, roughly 94% of them singletons. This entry comes from a study of OX40 agonist ivuxolimab in advanced cancers. Study context: Dose-escalation patients' cancers were hepatocellular carcinoma, melanoma, renal cell or head and neck cancer.

Broader study findings: Doses of 0.1 to 3.0 mg/kg were accompanied by clonal expansion of CD4+ and CD8+ blood T cells by week 6.

This TCR came from an adult with an advanced solid tumor such as melanoma, head and neck, liver or kidney cancer. Sequenced here: CD4+ or CD8+ T cells sorted from blood, sampled in a trial of the OX40 agonist ivuxolimab. This rearrangement joins TRBV4-3 to TRBJ2-7, with D possibly being TRBD2 (6 bases). DNA of the CDR3: TGCGCCAGCAGCCCCCGGGGCCAGGAGGGGAGATACGAGCAGTACTTC. The encoded protein is CASSPRGQEGRYEQYF.